This T cell receptor (beta chain) was sequenced for a study of blood T cell repertoires in COVID-19. Study-level information: Italy, Spain and the United States were the sources of the convalescent and acute COVID-19 samples.

Per the study methods: Nucleated cell number was recorded as an estimate derived from reference gene primer amplification. Repertoires were generated with immunoSEQ multiplex PCR, while TCRdb's copy carries only in-frame clones and drops some. V, J and clone size are those of that table, while D and trimming were read from the DNA. This sample yields roughly 200,000 clones, of which roughly four fifths are seen a single time; roughly 11% belongs to the top ten. The CDR3 contains 15 residues. Germline values: CDR1 MNHEY, CDR2 SVGAGI. J gave up 1 base and V 11 bases, and 10 bases lay outside the gene matches. Seattle researchers signed up patients amid active infection and tracked them longitudinally.

The sequenced sample was peripheral blood. The V gene is TRBV6-5, the J gene TRBJ2-2; the match to TRBD1 covers 7 bases. The clonotype was recovered from a middle-aged woman with COVID-19, enrolled during active disease. This chain's CDR3 is CAGQSTGRNTGELFF. The CDR3 DNA follows: TGTGCCGGACAGTCGACAGGGAGGAACACCGGGGAGCTGTTTTTT.